Listed here are 5 T cell receptor beta chains from one sample, sequenced in a study of T-cell memory formation after mild COVID-19. TCRdb re-called the 5' RACE reads through MiXCR, storing one row per CDR3 protein. Here the sample spans around 250,000 distinct CDR3 sequences, 15% to 20% being singletons. The sample comprised PBMCs or a T cell subset sorted from them (not recorded which). Receptors originate from a man between 18 and 29 years old who had mild COVID-19 (a few samples of this study predate the infection). Cell type and time point are not known.

Ten or more counts support this clonotype. In DNA, the CDR3 is TGTGCCAGCACCATACGAGGCGGCGTTGGGACTGAAGCTTTCTTT. As protein: CASTIRGGVGTEAFF. This chain connects TRBV6-2 or TRBV6-3 to TRBJ1-1; D not certain. This CDR3 has 15 residues. Germline loops: CDR1 MNHEY, CDR2 SVGEGT. The germline V and J ends were trimmed by 7 bases and 5 bases, with 20 bases remaining between them.

Many counts were recorded for this clonotype. The chain carries TRBV4-3 and TRBJ2-4; D tentatively reads TRBD1 or TRBD2 (6 bases each). There are 15 residues in the CDR3. The V end lost 0 bases, the J end lost 9 bases, and 15 bases lay between the germline ends. CDR1 is LGHNA and CDR2 is YSLEER in the germline V gene. In DNA, the CDR3 is TGCGCCAGCAGCCAAGAAGGGGGGCGGTATGGCATTCAGTACTTC. Protein: CASSQEGGRYGIQYF.

The chain couples TRBV30 to TRBJ2-2; D ambiguous. Per the germline V gene, CDR1 is GTSNPN and CDR2 is SVGIG (reference sequence). V shed 3 bases and J shed 9 bases, with 8 bases lying between them. The CDR3 length is 11 residues. DNA of the CDR3: TGTGCCTGGAGCCTTAGTTGGGAGCTGTTTTTT. Residues: CAWSLSWELFF.

The chain employs TRBV7-2 and TRBJ1-1, with a tentative D call TRBD1 (5 bases). The germline gives CDR1 SGHTA, CDR2 FQGNSA. Trimming left V 6 bases short and J 3 bases short, with 20 bases between. The CDR3 extends over 16 amino acids. CDR3 DNA: TGTGCCAGCAGTTCCCCAGGGATGCTGGACCACACTGAAGCTTTCTTT. Translating it yields CASSSPGMLDHTEAFF.

The sample holds many counts of this clonotype. This chain links TRBV5-5 with TRBJ2-3; D tentatively fits TRBD1 or TRBD2 (5 bases each). CDR3 length equals 15 residues. Looked up from germline, CDR1 is SGHKS and CDR2 is YYEKEE (reference sequence). Trimming took off 0 bases at V and 5 bases at J, with 13 bases between the two ends. The CDR3 coding sequence is TGTGCCAGCAGCTTGGGGGGGACCGCGGGAGATACGCAGTATTTT. It codes for CASSLGGTAGDTQYF.